Detailed here is one TCR beta chain. The antigen is undetermined. The CDR3 has 13 residues. Germline values: CDR1 MNHNS, CDR2 SASEGT. Unmatched junction bases numbered 9, after V lost 5 bases and J lost 11 bases. This entry comes from a study of identical twins. TCRdb re-analysed the 5' RACE reads in MiXCR, keeping a single row per CDR3 protein. The repertoire has 600,000 to 850,000 distinct CDR3 sequences, roughly 18% of them found once; the top ten carry 13%. Points from the study as a whole: Out-of-frame alpha sequences that twins shared showed excess low generation probability.

The sample was also reused in another study, on T cells expressing NK-cell markers.

V is TRBV6-1 and J is TRBJ1-1; TRBD1 agrees at 9 bases. The sample comprised PBMCs. The clonotype was recovered from a young woman in good health. The CDR3 DNA sequence: TGTGCCAGCAGTACCCGGGACAGGGTAGCGGCTTTCTTT. This encodes CASSTRDRVAAFF.